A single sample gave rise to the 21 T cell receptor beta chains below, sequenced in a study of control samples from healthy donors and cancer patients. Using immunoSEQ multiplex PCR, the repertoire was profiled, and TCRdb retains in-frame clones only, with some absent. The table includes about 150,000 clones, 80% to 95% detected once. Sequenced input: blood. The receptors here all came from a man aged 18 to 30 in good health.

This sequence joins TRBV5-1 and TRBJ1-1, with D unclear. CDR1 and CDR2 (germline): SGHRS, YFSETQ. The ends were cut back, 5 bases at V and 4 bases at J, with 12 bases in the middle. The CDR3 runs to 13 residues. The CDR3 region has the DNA TGCGCCAGCAGTATAACAAGCGGCACTGAAGCTTTCTTT. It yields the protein CASSITSGTEAFF.

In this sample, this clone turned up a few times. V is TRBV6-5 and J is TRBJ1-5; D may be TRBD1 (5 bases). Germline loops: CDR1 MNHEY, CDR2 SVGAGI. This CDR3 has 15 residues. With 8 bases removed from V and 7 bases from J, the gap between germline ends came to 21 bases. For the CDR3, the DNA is TGTGCCAGCGCCAGCCGGGGCCCCAGCCGCCAGCCCCAGCATTTT. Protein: CASASRGPSRQPQHF.

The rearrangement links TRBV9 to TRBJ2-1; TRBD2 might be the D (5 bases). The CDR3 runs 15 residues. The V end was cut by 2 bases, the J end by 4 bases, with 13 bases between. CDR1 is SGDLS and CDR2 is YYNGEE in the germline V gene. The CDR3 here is CASSVDRGRYNEQFF. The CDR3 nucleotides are TGTGCCAGCAGCGTGGATCGGGGAAGGTACAATGAGCAGTTCTTC.

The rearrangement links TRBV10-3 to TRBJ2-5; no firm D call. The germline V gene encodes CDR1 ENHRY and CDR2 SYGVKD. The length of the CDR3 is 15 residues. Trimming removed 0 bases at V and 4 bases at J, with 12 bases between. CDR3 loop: CAISESEGLRETQYF. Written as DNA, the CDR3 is TGTGCCATCAGTGAGTCTGAAGGGCTTAGAGAGACCCAGTACTTC.

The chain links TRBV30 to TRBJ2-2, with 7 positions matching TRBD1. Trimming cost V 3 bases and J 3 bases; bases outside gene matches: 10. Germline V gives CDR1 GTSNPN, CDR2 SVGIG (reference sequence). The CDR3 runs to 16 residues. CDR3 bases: TGTGCCTGGAGCCCGTTGACAGGGACGTACACCGGGGAGCTGTTTTTT. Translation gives CAWSPLTGTYTGELFF.

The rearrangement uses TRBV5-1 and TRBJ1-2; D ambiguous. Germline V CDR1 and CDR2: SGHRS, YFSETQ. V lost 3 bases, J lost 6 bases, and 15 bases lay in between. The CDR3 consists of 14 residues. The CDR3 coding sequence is TGCGCCAGCAGCTCCTTGCCGGAAGGGAATGGCTACACCTTC. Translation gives CASSSLPEGNGYTF.

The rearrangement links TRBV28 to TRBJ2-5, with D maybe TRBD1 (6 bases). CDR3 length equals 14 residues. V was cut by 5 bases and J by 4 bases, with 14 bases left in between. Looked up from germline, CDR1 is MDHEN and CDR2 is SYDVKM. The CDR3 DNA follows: TGTGCCAGCAGTGACACGAGAGGGGGAGAGACCCAGTACTTC. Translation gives CASSDTRGGETQYF.

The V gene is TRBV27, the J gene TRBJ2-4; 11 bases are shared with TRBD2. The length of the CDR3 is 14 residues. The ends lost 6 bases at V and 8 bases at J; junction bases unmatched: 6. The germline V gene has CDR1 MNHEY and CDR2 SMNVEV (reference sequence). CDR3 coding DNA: TGTGCCAGCAGGGTAACTAGCGGGAGTGACATTCAGTACTTC. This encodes CASRVTSGSDIQYF.

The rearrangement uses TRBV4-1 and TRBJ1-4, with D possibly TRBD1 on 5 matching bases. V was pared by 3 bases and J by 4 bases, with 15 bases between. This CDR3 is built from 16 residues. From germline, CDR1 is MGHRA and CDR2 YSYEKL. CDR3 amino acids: CASSHSRGDLNEKLFF. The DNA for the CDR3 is TGCGCCAGCAGCCACTCACGGGGGGACCTTAATGAAAAACTGTTTTTT.

The CDR3 protein is CAWSVTRGASGQQYF. The CDR3 DNA follows: TGTGCCTGGAGTGTAACCAGGGGGGCTTCAGGGCAGCAGTATTTT. The chain combines TRBV30 with TRBJ2-3; weak D call: TRBD1 (7 bases). Germline V lookup: CDR1 GTSNPN, CDR2 SVGIG (reference sequence). The CDR3 is 15 amino acids. V was clipped by 0 bases and J by 11 bases, with 21 bases between them. Full variable domain (outside the CDR3, taken from reference TRBV30 and TRBJ2-3): SQTIHQWPATLVQPVGSPLSLECTVEGTSNPNLYWYRQAAGRGLQLLFYSVGIGQISSEVPQNLSASRPQDRQFILSSKKLLLSDSGFYLCAWSVTRGASGQQYFGPGTRLTVL.

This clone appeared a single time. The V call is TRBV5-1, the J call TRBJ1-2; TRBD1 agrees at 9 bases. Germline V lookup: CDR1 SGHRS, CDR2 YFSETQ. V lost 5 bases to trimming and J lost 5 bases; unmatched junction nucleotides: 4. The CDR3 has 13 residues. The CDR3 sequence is CASRGDREYGYTF. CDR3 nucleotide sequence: TGCGCCAGCAGGGGGGACAGGGAATATGGCTACACCTTC.

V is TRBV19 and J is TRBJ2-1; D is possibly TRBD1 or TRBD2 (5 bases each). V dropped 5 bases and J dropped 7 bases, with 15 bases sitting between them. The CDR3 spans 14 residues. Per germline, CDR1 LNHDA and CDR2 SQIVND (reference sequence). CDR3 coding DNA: TGTGCCAGTAGTGTTTACCGGGACCTAAATGAGCAGTTCTTC. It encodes CASSVYRDLNEQFF.

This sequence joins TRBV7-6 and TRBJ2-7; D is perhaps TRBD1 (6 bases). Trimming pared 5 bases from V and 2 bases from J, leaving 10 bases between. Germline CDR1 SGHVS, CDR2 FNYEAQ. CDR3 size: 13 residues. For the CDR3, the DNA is TGTGCCAGCAGCCCAGGGGAGCCCTACGAGCAGTACTTC. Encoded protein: CASSPGEPYEQYF.

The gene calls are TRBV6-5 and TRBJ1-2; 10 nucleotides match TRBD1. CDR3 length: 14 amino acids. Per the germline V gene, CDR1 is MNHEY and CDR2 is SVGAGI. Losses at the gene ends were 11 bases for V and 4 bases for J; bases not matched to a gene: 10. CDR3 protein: CAAAGDRGGYGYTF. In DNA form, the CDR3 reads TGTGCCGCCGCGGGGGACAGGGGAGGCTATGGCTACACCTTC.

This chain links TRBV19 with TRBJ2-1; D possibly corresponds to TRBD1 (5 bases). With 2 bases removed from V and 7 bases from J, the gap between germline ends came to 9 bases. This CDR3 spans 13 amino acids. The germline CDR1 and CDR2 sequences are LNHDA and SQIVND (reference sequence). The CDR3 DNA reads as TGTGCCAGTAGTATAAGTGGGGCGAATGAGCAGTTCTTC. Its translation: CASSISGANEQFF.

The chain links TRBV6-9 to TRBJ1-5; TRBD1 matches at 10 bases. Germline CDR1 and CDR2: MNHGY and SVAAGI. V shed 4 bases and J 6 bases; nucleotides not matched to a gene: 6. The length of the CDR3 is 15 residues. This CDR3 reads CASSWTGGRGQPQHF. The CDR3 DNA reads TGTGCCAGCAGTTGGACAGGGGGTCGGGGTCAGCCCCAGCATTTT.

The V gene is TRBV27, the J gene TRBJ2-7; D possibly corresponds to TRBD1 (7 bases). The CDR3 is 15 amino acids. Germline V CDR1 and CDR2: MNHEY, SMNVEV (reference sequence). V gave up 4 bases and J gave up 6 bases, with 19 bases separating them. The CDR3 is CASSWMTGTRSEQYF. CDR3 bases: TGTGCCAGCAGTTGGATGACAGGGACTCGTTCCGAGCAGTACTTC.

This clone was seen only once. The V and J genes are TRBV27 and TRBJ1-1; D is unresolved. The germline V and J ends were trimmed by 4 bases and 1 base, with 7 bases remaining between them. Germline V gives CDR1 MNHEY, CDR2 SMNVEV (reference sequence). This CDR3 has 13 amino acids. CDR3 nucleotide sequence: TGTGCCAGCAGTTGGTCAGAGAACACTGAAGCTTTCTTT. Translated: CASSWSENTEAFF.

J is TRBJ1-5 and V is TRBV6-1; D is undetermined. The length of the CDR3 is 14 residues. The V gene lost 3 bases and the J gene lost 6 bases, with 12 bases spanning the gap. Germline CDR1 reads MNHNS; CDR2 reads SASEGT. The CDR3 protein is CASSEGRSGQPQHF. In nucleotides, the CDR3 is TGTGCCAGCAGTGAGGGCAGGTCGGGTCAGCCCCAGCATTTT.

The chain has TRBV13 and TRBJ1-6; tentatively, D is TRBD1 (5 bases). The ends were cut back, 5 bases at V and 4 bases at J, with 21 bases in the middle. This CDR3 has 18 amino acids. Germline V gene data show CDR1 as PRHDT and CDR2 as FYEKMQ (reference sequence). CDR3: CASSPPPAWDPYNSPLHF. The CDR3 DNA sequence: TGTGCCAGCAGCCCCCCCCCGGCATGGGACCCGTATAATTCACCCCTCCACTTT.

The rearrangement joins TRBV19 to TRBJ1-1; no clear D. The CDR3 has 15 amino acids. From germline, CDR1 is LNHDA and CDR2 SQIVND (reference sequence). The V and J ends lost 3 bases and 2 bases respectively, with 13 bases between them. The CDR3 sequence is CASSIGRRRNTEAFF. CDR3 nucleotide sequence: TGTGCCAGTAGTATCGGTCGCAGACGAAACACTGAAGCTTTCTTT.